These 3 T cell receptor beta chains were all obtained from the same sample, sequenced in a study of cytomegalovirus exposure and HLA in healthy donors (dated by TCRdb to between 2016 and 2019). The library relied on the immunoSEQ multiplex PCR assay. The multiplex PCR relied on a mix of 60 forward primers for TCR Vbeta segments and 13 reverse primers for TCR Jbeta segments. Drawn from immuneACCESS, this table holds only the in-frame rearrangements with V and J called that TCRdb kept. Clones are partly lost; checked studies trace under half to an unresolved V gene and leave the rest unexplained. The sample table records approximately 170,000 clones; approximately 81% of these occur just once. The ten largest make up 2% to 2.5% of the sample. The sequencing input was PBMCs. All receptors derive from a woman aged 45-65 years in good health and CMV-seronegative.

This clone appeared a few times. The chain is built from TRBV27 and TRBJ2-1, with unresolved D. Looked up from germline, CDR1 is MNHEY and CDR2 is SMNVEV (reference sequence). Trimming took off 6 bases at V and 4 bases at J, with 13 bases between the two ends. The CDR3 loop spans 14 amino acids. CDR3: CASSPGGSYNEQFF. Here the CDR3 DNA reads TGTGCCAGCAGCCCGGGTGGGTCGTACAATGAGCAGTTCTTC.

This clone was found once. V and J are TRBV28 and TRBJ1-6, with 9 bases matching TRBD1. This CDR3 is 16 amino acids long. The junction had 10 bases not matched to a gene; V was cut back by 3 bases and J by 10 bases. CDR1 MDHEN and CDR2 SYDVKM come from the germline V gene. This CDR3 is CASSFWLGQGQSPLHF. CDR3 DNA sequence: TGTGCCAGCAGTTTTTGGCTAGGACAGGGGCAATCACCCCTCCACTTT.

This clone was counted once. The CDR3 DNA is TGCGCCAGCAGCTTAAACGGGCGGGAGGTCGGGGAGCTGTTTTTT. The encoded protein is CASSLNGREVGELFF. The genes are TRBV5-1 and TRBJ2-2, with TRBD2 identical over 8 bases. CDR3 length: 15 amino acids. CDR1 SGHRS and CDR2 YFSETQ come from the germline V gene. V lost 2 bases to trimming and J lost 7 bases; unmatched junction nucleotides: 7.